This T cell receptor (beta chain) was recorded in a study of radiotherapy plus CTLA-4 blockade in lung cancer. Study summary: Objective responses emerged in about 20% of patients, and over 30% attained disease control.

Comment on this clone: No antigen is known for it.

The V gene's germline CDR1 is SGHNT and CDR2 YYREEE (reference sequence). The CDR3 has 16 residues. V was shortened by 3 bases and J by 2 bases, with 12 bases between the two germline ends. Repertoires were generated with immunoSEQ multiplex PCR, while TCRdb's copy carries only in-frame clones and drops some. The table shows around 63,000 clones, with about 72% occurring only once. Study findings and constraints: Early clone dynamics of blood T cells, plus interferon-beta, reportedly predicted response best. After treatment with radiotherapy plus ipilimumab, TCR clones that came from the tumor expanded in blood.

CTLA-4 blockade using ipilimumab, together with focal radiation, was received by patients with chemo-refractory metastatic non-small-cell lung cancer. The V call is TRBV5-4, the J call TRBJ2-6, with D possibly matching TRBD1 (6 bases). The sample in question was peripheral blood, obtained from a patient treated with radiotherapy plus ipilimumab. This clonotype was sampled from a human donor with non-small cell lung cancer whose response to radiotherapy plus ipilimumab could not be evaluated. Some clones in this sample may be carry-over from other donors' samples. The CDR3 loop reads CASSWGQRTGANVLTF. In DNA, the CDR3 is TGTGCCAGCAGCTGGGGACAACGTACTGGGGCCAACGTCCTGACTTTC.